Sequencing of this T cell receptor beta chain was carried out in a study of T cells after yellow fever vaccination. This clonotype was seen a handful of times. Its specificity is unknown. Notes on the study in general: Detected again after the booster were most primary-vaccination clones, at 96% CD4 and more than 70% CD8. Although the secondary response was weaker, it peaked faster, at day 5 versus 15. A small proportion of clonotypes was detected in both the CD4 and CD8 compartments.

The CDR3 sequence is 13 residues long. V was shortened by 4 bases and J by 3 bases, with 10 bases between the two germline ends. The germline CDR1 and CDR2 sequences are DFQATT and SNEGSKA (reference sequence). Production of TCR cDNA was by 5'RACE template switching, which also added a universal primer site and UMIs. In TCRdb, the 5' RACE reads were re-called with MiXCR into one record per CDR3 protein. In the table there are 500,000 to 650,000 distinct CDR3 sequences, roughly 13% of which are singletons. The material sequenced was PBMCs, taken on the day of the yellow fever booster vaccination. The TCR was taken from a man aged 25-45 years who received the YFV17D yellow fever vaccine. The chain carries TRBV20-1 and TRBJ2-1; D call uncertain. The CDR3 loop is CSAIDPRYNEQFF. In DNA form, the CDR3 reads TGCAGTGCTATTGACCCCCGCTACAATGAGCAGTTCTTC.